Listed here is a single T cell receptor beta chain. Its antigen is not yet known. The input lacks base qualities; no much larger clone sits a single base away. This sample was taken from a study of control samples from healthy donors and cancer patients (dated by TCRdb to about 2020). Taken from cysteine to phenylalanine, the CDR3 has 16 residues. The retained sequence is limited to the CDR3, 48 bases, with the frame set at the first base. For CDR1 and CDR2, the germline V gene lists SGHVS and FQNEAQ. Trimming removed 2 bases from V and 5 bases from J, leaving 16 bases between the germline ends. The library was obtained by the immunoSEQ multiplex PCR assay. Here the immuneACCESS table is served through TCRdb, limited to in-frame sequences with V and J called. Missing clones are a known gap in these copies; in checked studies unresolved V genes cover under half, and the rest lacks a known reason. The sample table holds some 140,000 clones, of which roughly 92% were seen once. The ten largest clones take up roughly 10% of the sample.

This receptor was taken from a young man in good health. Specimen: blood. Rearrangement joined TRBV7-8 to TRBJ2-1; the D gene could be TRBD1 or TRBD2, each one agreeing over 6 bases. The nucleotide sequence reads TGTGCCAGCAGCTTAATAAGAGGGGGACTCGACAATGAGCAGTTCTTC. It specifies CASSLIRGGLDNEQFF.